This T cell receptor (beta chain) is from a study of response to subunit inactivated influenza vaccine. In its sample, this clonotype was seen many times. Its matching antigen is unknown. MiXCR, run by TCRdb on the RT-PCR reads, gives a single entry per CDR3 protein. The sample has about half a million distinct CDR3 sequences; less than 10% are singletons. J lost 6 bases, V lost 5 bases, and 1 base had no gene match. There are 12 residues in the CDR3. Germline CDR1 is ENHRY and CDR2 is SYGVKD. Study results and caveats: With each seasonal influenza vaccination, the authors suggested, few new T cells are recruited.

Sample: PBMCs from blood, taken less than 30 months after vaccination. The receptor was derived from a man between 50 and 75 years old who received an inactivated influenza vaccine. The V call is TRBV10-3, the J call TRBJ1-2; 9 bases are shared with TRBD1. The CDR3 loop reads CAISRQGDGYTF. In DNA, the CDR3 is TGTGCCATCAGTCGACAGGGGGATGGCTACACCTTC.